This T cell receptor beta chain was captured by sequencing in a study of blood T cell repertoires in COVID-19. Whole-study context: The cDNA or gDNA used as material had been derived from T cells, B-cell-depleted T cells, or PBMCs.

This clone turned up a few times. Cohorts were assigned according to the clinical history that participants reported. Donors in Cohort 3 counted as recovered after two negative PCRs, clearance, or symptom resolution. The V and J ends lost 6 bases and 7 bases respectively, with 10 bases between them. The V gene's germline CDR1 is KGHSH and CDR2 LQKENI. The CDR3 consists of 12 residues. The assay was immunoSEQ multiplex PCR, and TCRdb's table has in-frame clones only and misses some. The table has a few hundred thousand clones, around 89% seen once. This clonotype originated in a woman aged 18-29 years who had recovered from COVID-19. Input material: PBMCs or T cells enriched from blood (not recorded which). The V gene is TRBV18, the J gene TRBJ1-5; possible D gene TRBD1, 5 bases. CDR3: CASSRRDQPQHF. CDR3 DNA: TGTGCCAGCTCGCGGAGGGACCAGCCCCAGCATTTT.